Listed here is a single T cell receptor beta chain. Other DNA sequences in the same sample also yield this CDR3. These data are taken from a study of blood T cell repertoires in COVID-19. Sequenced by immunoSEQ multiplex PCR; TCRdb stores in-frame clones only, minus some. The table has over 120,000 clones, more than 75% seen once. Allocation to cohorts depended on clinical history reported by the participants. CDR3 length: 14 amino acids. V lost 1 base and J lost 1, with 7 bases in between. In germline, CDR1 is SGHVS, CDR2 FQNEAQ. The rearrangement links TRBV7-8 to TRBJ1-1, with a tentative D call TRBD1 (6 bases). Sequencing input: PBMCs or T cells enriched from blood (not recorded which). This clonotype originated in a man aged 60 to 75 who had recovered from COVID-19. CDR3 in DNA: TGTGCCAGCAGCTTAGTACAGGGGAACACTGAAGCTTTCTTT. Translating it yields CASSLVQGNTEAFF.